The clone carrying this T cell receptor (beta chain) has only a few counts. As yet, its antigen is unknown. The data were taken from a study of T-cell reconstitution after alpha-beta-depleted transplantation in children. Findings and limits, study-wide: T-cell numbers and diversity one year post-transplant derived largely from freshly generated T cells. Surviving thymic progenitors and recipient T cells were the source of high TCRbeta diversity at day 60 in some patients.

Preparing the TCRbeta library involved the use of unique molecular identifiers. A single record per CDR3 protein comes from TCRdb applying MiXCR to the PCR reads. Found here are hundreds of thousands of distinct CDR3 sequences, 10% to 15% of them singletons; the top ten hold around 2.2%. This CDR3 contains 11 residues. Germline V gene lookup returns CDR1 MDHEN and CDR2 SYDVKM. Trimming stripped 5 bases from V and 8 bases from J, with 9 bases between. Sequencing used PBMCs, mostly from graft donor cells, obtained 360 days after TCRalphabeta/CD19-depleted stem cell transplant. This chain links TRBV28 with TRBJ1-1; D ambiguous. The clonotype was recovered from a male patient aged 10-17 years who had a stem cell transplant for acute myeloid leukemia, so the T cells may come from the graft donor. This CDR3 is CASSASTEAFF. The CDR3 DNA sequence: TGTGCCAGCAGTGCCTCAACAGAAGCTTTCTTT.